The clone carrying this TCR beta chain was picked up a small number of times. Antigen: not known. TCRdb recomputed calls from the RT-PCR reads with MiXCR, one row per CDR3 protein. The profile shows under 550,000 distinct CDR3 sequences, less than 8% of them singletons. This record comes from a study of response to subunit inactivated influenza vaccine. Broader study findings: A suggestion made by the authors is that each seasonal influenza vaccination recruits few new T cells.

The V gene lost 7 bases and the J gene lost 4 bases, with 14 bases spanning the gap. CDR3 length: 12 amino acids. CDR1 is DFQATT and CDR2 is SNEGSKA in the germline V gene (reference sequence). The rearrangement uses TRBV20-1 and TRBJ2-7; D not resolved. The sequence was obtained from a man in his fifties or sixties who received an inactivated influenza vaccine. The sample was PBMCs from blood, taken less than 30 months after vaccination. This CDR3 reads CSVPRPTYEQYF. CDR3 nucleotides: TGCAGTGTCCCCCGCCCCACGTACGAGCAGTACTTC.